Listed here is a single TCR beta chain. Clones were sequenced by immunoSEQ multiplex PCR, and TCRdb holds only the in-frame ones, with some missing. The table records 450,000 to 500,000 clones, approximately 86% of them present only once. The data originate from a study of blood T cell repertoires in COVID-19. About the study: The United States, Italy and Spain were the sources of the acute and convalescent COVID-19 samples.

In assigning cohorts, the study relied on participant-reported clinical history. Recovery meant two consecutive negative NP/OP PCR tests, professional clearance, or resolved symptoms. This CDR3 comprises 15 residues. Germline assignment: CDR1 KGHDR and CDR2 SFDVKD. Trimming removed 4 bases from V and 2 bases from J, with 11 bases in between. The sample taken for sequencing was PBMCs or T cells enriched from blood (not recorded which). The chain links TRBV24-1 to TRBJ1-3; no firm D call. The TCR comes from a woman aged 55-75 years who had recovered from COVID-19. CDR3 nucleotides: TGTGCCACCAGTGACACCAGCGGGCCTGGAAACACCATATATTTT. As protein: CATSDTSGPGNTIYF.